The source of this T cell receptor beta chain is a study of shared T cell receptors in the human thymus. The V segment lost 6 bases and the J segment 3 bases; nucleotides outside the gene matches: 6. Germline CDR1 and CDR2: LNHNV and YYDKDF (reference sequence). The CDR3 has 15 amino acids. Libraries were prepared by immunoSEQ multiplex PCR; TCRdb keeps only in-frame clonotypes and omits some of them. This sample has hundreds of thousands of clones, with about 89% found just once. This sample was also put to use in a study of human thymus T cells. That publication notes: Resections that were taken during corrective heart surgery supplied the thymus tissue. Related studies found that unrelated individuals share highly overlapping thymic repertoires.

The chain combines TRBV15 with TRBJ1-4, with TRBD1 identical over 8 bases. The clonotype originates from a boy younger than two with a congenital heart defect. The sequencing sample was made of thymocytes. CDR3 coding DNA: TGTGCCACCAGGGGCAGGGGGCCCCCTAATGAAAAACTGTTTTTT. This gives the protein CATRGRGPPNEKLFF. Complete variable domain (other parts from reference TRBV15 and TRBJ1-4): DAMVIQNPRYQVTQFGKPVTLSCSQTLNHNVMYWYQQKSSQAPKLLFHYYDKDFNNEADTPDNFQSRRPNTSFCFLDIRSPGLGDTAMYLCATRGRGPPNEKLFFGSGTQLSVL.